The 16 T cell receptor beta chains below come from one sample, sequenced in a study of shared clonotypes between healthy human individuals. Libraries were prepared by immunoSEQ multiplex PCR; TCRdb keeps only in-frame clonotypes and omits some of them. This table has about 2.3 million clones, 85% to 95% appearing once. The sequenced material came from naive CD4+ T cells from PBMCs. As for subset: CD45RA+ positively selected. These receptors were obtained from a man aged 18 to 30 in good health. Some clones in this sample may be carry-over from other donors' samples.

Notes on this clone: Because the CDR3's place on the DNA is in doubt, the DNA is left out and the CDR3 is given as listed by TCRdb. The gene calls are TRBV11-3 and TRBJ2-2. The CDR3 has 14 residues if both end residues are counted. CDR1 SGHNT and CDR2 YENEEA come from the germline V gene. CDR3 residues: CASSILGSAGELFF.

The CDR3 DNA sequence: TGTGCCAGCAGAGAGGAATCAGGGGGCGCGTCCGAGCAGTACTTC. The encoded protein is CASREESGGASEQYF. V and J are TRBV2 and TRBJ2-7, with TRBD1 matching over 8 bases. The junction had 13 bases not matched to a gene; V was cut back by 6 bases and J by 6 bases. Germline CDR1 SNHLY, CDR2 FYNNEI. The CDR3 length is 15 residues.

CDR3 nucleotides: TGTGCCAGCAGCCCCGACCGAGGGGAAAAACTGTTTTTT. As protein: CASSPDRGEKLFF. The V and J genes are TRBV7-8 and TRBJ1-4; D uncertain. V was shortened by 5 bases and J by 8 bases, with 12 bases between the two germline ends. The germline CDR1 and CDR2 sequences are SGHVS and FQNEAQ. This CDR3 region has 13 residues.

The V call is TRBV2, the J call TRBJ2-2; 8 bases map to TRBD1. CDR1 and CDR2 (germline): SNHLY, FYNNEI. The CDR3 is 15 residues long. The V gene end was trimmed by 4 bases and the J gene end by 6 bases; junction bases not matched to a gene: 7. The CDR3 loop reads CASSAGGAAAGELFF. CDR3 DNA: TGTGCCAGCAGTGCAGGGGGCGCCGCGGCCGGGGAGCTGTTTTTT.

With regard to this clone: One end of the junction does not line up with germline, which may come from a read error. The genes are TRBV5-4 and TRBJ2-4; no clear D gene. Germline V CDR1 and CDR2: SGHNT, YYREEE (reference sequence). The CDR3 sequence is 17 residues long. CDR3 sequence reads: CASSLGGATLAKNIQYF. The CDR3 region has the DNA TGTGCCAGCAGTTTGGGCGGAGCAACGTTAGCCAAAAACATTCAGTACTTC.

The gene calls are TRBV5-6 and TRBJ2-7, with D possibly being TRBD1 or TRBD2 (5 bases each). The ends were cut back, 1 base at V and 7 bases at J, with 18 bases in the middle. Germline CDR1 reads SGHDT; CDR2 reads YYEEEE. This CDR3 comprises 15 residues. CDR3 region: CASSLLTQGRIEQYF. Here the CDR3 DNA reads TGTGCCAGCAGCTTGCTAACCCAGGGACGGATTGAGCAGTACTTC.

The chain has TRBV5-6 and TRBJ2-2; 8 nucleotides agree with TRBD1. The CDR3 is 16 residues long. V lost 2 bases and J lost 2; bases outside the gene matches: 5. CDR1 SGHDT and CDR2 YYEEEE come from the germline V gene. DNA of the CDR3: TGTGCCAGCAGCTTTCGGACAGGGCATAACACCGGGGAGCTGTTTTTT. Protein product: CASSFRTGHNTGELFF. Filled out from reference TRBV5-6 and TRBJ2-2, the complete variable domain reads DAGVTQSPTHLIKTRGQQVTLRCSPKSGHDTVSWYQQALGQGPQFIFQYYEEEERQRGNFPDRFSGHQFPNYSSELNVNALLLGDSALYLCASSFRTGHNTGELFFGEGSRLTVL.

CDR3 loop: CASSREGSTDTQYF. The DNA of the CDR3 is TGTGCCAGCAGCAGGGAGGGTAGCACAGATACGCAGTATTTT. The chain joins TRBV7-2 to TRBJ2-3; 7 bases are a match to TRBD2. The CDR3 runs 14 residues. Trimming removed 5 bases from V and 0 bases from J; junction bases left unmatched: 2. Germline values: CDR1 SGHTA, CDR2 FQGNSA.

V gene TRBV5-1 combines with J gene TRBJ1-5, with D uncertain. CDR3 length: 15 amino acids. Germline V gives CDR1 SGHRS, CDR2 YFSETQ. Trimming removed 1 base at V and 6 bases at J, with 14 bases between. CDR3 in amino acids: CASSLSGNSGQPQHF. CDR3 nucleotides: TGCGCCAGCAGCTTGTCTGGGAATTCGGGTCAGCCCCAGCATTTT.

The chain has TRBV7-2 and TRBJ2-3, with 8 bases matching TRBD2. V was pared by 7 bases and J by 4 bases, with 7 bases of the junction left unmatched. CDR3 length equals 14 residues. CDR1 SGHTA and CDR2 FQGNSA come from the germline V gene. CDR3 residues: CASKSGGPPDTQYF. CDR3 nucleotide sequence: TGTGCCAGCAAATCGGGAGGGCCCCCAGATACGCAGTATTTT.

The chain recombines TRBV7-9 with TRBJ1-2; D uncertain. Germline V lookup: CDR1 SEHNR, CDR2 FQNEAQ (reference sequence). The V gene lost 3 bases and the J gene lost 4 bases, with 9 bases spanning the gap. CDR3 length: 13 residues. The CDR3 DNA reads as TGTGCCAGCAGCTTCTCGACGGTCTATGGCTACACCTTC. Encoded protein: CASSFSTVYGYTF.

J is TRBJ2-3 and V is TRBV5-1, with D possibly being TRBD2 (6 bases). Trimming left V 1 base short and J 5 bases short, with 11 bases between. In germline, CDR1 is SGHRS, CDR2 YFSETQ. The CDR3 is made up of 14 amino acids. This chain's CDR3 is CASSLPTRGDTQYF. The CDR3 DNA is TGCGCCAGCAGCTTGCCGACTAGGGGAGATACGCAGTATTTT. Full variable domain (missing parts from reference TRBV5-1 and TRBJ2-3): KAGVTQTPRYLIKTRGQQVTLSCSPISGHRSVSWYQQTPGQGLQFLFEYFSETQRNKGNFPGRFSGRQFSNSRSEMNVSTLELGDSALYLCASSLPTRGDTQYFGPGTRLTVL.

To note about this clone: This same CDR3 is encoded by further DNA sequences in the sample. The chain links TRBV5-1 to TRBJ2-1; D is ambiguous. Trimming removed 0 bases at V and 0 bases at J, with 10 bases between. The germline V gene has CDR1 SGHRS and CDR2 YFSETQ. The CDR3 contains 16 residues. This chain's CDR3 is CASSLAPTSSYNEQFF. DNA of the CDR3: TGCGCCAGCAGCTTGGCACCCACCAGCTCCTACAATGAGCAGTTCTTC.

The J gene is TRBJ1-4, the V gene TRBV6-4; D might be TRBD1 (5 bases). Trimming cost V 6 bases and J 4 bases, with 15 bases left between them. CDR3 length equals 15 residues. CDR1 MRHNA and CDR2 SNTAGT come from the germline V gene. Written as DNA, the CDR3 is TGTGCCAGCAGCCGTTTCCGGGGCGATAATGAAAAACTGTTTTTT. Protein product: CASSRFRGDNEKLFF.

This clone was picked up one time. This sequence joins TRBV4-3 and TRBJ1-3, with D perhaps TRBD1 (6 bases). Looked up from germline, CDR1 is LGHNA and CDR2 is YSLEER. Trimming removed 0 bases from V and 3 bases from J, with 9 bases in between. The CDR3 is made up of 15 amino acids. The CDR3 protein is CASSQEGRGGNTIYF. The CDR3 bases are TGCGCCAGCAGCCAAGAGGGCAGGGGTGGAAACACCATATATTTT.

This clone was recorded only once. The chain employs TRBV18 and TRBJ1-2; no firm D call. Trimming pared 6 bases from V and 8 bases from J, leaving 13 bases between. The CDR3 loop spans 12 amino acids. The germline V gene has CDR1 KGHSH and CDR2 LQKENI. The chain's CDR3 is CASSWELRGYTF. The CDR3 nucleotides are TGTGCCAGCTCCTGGGAGTTAAGAGGCTACACCTTC. Filled out from reference TRBV18 and TRBJ1-2, the complete variable domain reads NAGVMQNPRHLVRRRGQEARLRCSPMKGHSHVYWYRQLPEEGLKFMVYLQKENIIDESGMPKERFSAEFPKEGPSILRIQQVVRGDSAAYFCASSWELRGYTFGSGTRLTVV.